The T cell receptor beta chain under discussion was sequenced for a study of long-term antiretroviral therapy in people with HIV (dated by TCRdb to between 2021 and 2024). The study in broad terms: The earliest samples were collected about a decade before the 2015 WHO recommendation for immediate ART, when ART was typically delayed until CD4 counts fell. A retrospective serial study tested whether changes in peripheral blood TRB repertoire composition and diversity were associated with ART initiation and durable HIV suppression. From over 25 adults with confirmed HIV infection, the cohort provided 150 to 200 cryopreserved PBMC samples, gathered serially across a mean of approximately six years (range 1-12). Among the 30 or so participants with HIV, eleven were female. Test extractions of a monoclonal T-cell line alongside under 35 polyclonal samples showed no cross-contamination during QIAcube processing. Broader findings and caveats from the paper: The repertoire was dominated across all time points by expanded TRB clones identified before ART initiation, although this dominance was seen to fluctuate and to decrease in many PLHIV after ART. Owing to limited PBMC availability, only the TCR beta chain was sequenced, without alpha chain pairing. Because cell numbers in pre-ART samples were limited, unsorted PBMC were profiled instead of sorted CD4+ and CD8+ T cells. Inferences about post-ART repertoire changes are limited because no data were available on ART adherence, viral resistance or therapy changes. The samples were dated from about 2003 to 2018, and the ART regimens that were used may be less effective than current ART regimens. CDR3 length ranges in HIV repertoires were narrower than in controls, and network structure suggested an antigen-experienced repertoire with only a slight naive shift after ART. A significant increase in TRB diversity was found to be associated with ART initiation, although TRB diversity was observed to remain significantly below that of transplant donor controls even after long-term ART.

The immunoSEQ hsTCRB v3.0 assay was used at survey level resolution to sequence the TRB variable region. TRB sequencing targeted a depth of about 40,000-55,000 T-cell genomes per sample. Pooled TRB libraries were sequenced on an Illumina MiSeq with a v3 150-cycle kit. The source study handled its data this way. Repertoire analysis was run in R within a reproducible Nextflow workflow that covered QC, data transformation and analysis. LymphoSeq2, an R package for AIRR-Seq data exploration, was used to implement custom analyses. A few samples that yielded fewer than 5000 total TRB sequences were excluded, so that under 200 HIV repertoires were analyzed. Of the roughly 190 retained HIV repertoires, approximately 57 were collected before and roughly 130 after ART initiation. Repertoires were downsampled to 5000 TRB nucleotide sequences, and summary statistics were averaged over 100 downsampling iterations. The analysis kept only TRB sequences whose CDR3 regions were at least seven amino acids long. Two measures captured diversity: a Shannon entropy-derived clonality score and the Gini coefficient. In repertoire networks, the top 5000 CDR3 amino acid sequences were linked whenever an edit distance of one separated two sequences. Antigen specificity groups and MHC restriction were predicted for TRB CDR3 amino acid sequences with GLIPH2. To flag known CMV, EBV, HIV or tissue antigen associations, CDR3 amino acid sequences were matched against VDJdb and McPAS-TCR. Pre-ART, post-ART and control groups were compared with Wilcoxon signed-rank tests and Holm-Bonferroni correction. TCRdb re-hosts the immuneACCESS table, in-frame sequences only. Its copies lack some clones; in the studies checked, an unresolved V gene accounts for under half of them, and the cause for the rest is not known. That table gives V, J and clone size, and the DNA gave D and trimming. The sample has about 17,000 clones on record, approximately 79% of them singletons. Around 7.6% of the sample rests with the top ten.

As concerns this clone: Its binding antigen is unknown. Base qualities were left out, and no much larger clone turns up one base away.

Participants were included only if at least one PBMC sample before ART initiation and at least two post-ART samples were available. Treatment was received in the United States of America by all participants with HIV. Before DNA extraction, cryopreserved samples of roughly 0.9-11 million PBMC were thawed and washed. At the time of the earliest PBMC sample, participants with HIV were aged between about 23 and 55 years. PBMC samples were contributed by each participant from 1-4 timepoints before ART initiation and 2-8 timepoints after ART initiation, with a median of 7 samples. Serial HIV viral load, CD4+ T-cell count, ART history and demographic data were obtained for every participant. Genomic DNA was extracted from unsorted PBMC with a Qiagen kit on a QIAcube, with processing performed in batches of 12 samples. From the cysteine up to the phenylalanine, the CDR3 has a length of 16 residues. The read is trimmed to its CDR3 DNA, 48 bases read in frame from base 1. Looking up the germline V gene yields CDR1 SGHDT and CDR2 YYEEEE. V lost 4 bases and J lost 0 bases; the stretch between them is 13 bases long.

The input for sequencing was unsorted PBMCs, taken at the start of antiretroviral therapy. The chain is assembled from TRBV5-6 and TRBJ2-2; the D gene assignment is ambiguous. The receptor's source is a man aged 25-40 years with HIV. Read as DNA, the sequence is TGTGCCAGCAGCAACCTAGACATGACGAACACCGGGGAGCTGTTTTTT. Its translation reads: CASSNLDMTNTGELFF.